This entry lists 12 T cell receptor beta chains sequenced from one sample in a study of T cell responses to AZD1222 COVID-19 vaccine. Using immunoSEQ multiplex PCR, the repertoire was profiled, and TCRdb retains in-frame clones only, with some absent. The data hold tens of thousands of clones, with just over 90% observed a single time. The sequencing here drew on peripheral blood, taken on day 0 of AZD1222 vaccination. The receptors were gathered from an adult in good health.

The chain uses TRBV4-2 and TRBJ1-3; TRBD1 aligns across 7 bases. The V and J ends lost 0 bases and 0 bases, in that order; junction bases with no gene match: 2. From germline, CDR1 is LGHNA and CDR2 YNFKEQ. This CDR3 comprises 16 residues. CDR3: CASSQETGTSGNTIYF. CDR3 DNA: TGTGCCAGCAGCCAAGAGACAGGGACCTCTGGAAACACCATATATTTT.

This chain connects TRBV7-8 to TRBJ1-2, with a possible D match to TRBD1 (6 bases). V lost 8 bases to trimming and J lost 8 bases, with 18 bases between them. The length of the CDR3 is 13 residues. CDR1 is SGHVS, CDR2 FQNEAQ, per germline. CDR3 nucleotide sequence: TGTGCCAGCGGGACTACAGGGATACGCGGCTACACCTTC. Its protein is CASGTTGIRGYTF.

The chain joins TRBV19 to TRBJ1-5; no definite D call. Per germline, CDR1 LNHDA and CDR2 SQIVND (reference sequence). V lost 3 bases, J lost 0 bases, and 12 bases lay in between. CDR3 length equals 16 residues. CDR3 sequence reads: CASSIYPSISNQPQHF. The CDR3 DNA is TGTGCCAGTAGTATCTATCCCAGCATTAGCAATCAGCCCCAGCATTTT.

V is TRBV27 and J is TRBJ1-2; a weak D match, TRBD1 (5 bases). V was shortened by 4 bases and J by 4 bases, with 10 bases between the two germline ends. CDR1 is MNHEY and CDR2 is SMNVEV in the germline V gene (reference sequence). The CDR3 consists of 13 residues. The CDR3 DNA is TGTGCCAGCAGTTCCAGGGTTTCCTATGGCTACACCTTC. Protein: CASSSRVSYGYTF.

The chain recombines TRBV5-1 with TRBJ1-3; 7 nucleotides agree with TRBD1. Per germline, CDR1 SGHRS and CDR2 YFSETQ. J lost 4 bases, V lost 4 bases, and 5 bases had no gene match. This CDR3 is 14 amino acids long. The CDR3 nucleotides read TGCGCCAGCAGCCATGGGACAGCCGGAAACACCATATATTTT. Its translation is CASSHGTAGNTIYF.

V is TRBV10-3 and J is TRBJ1-2; TRBD1 matches at 7 bases. This CDR3 spans 16 amino acids. V trimming: 6 bases; J trimming: 2 bases; junction bases outside the gene matches: 12. The V gene's germline CDR1 is ENHRY and CDR2 SYGVKD. This CDR3 reads CAIRPSVSTGNYGYTF. The CDR3 nucleotides read TGTGCCATCAGGCCTTCGGTCTCGACAGGGAACTATGGCTACACCTTC.

The CDR3 DNA reads TGTGCCAGCAGTTCGCGACAGGGCCAATACAATGAGCAGTTCTTC. As protein: CASSSRQGQYNEQFF. V usage is TRBV6-5 and J usage is TRBJ2-1; 7 nucleotides agree with TRBD1. V lost 4 bases, J lost 4 bases, and 7 bases stayed unmatched. CDR1 is MNHEY, CDR2 SVGAGI, per germline. The CDR3 is 15 residues long.

This clone was observed a single time. V and J are TRBV13 and TRBJ2-7; D call uncertain. This CDR3 region has 11 residues. The V and J ends lost 2 bases and 6 bases respectively, with 5 bases between them. Germline values: CDR1 PRHDT, CDR2 FYEKMQ (reference sequence). The chain's CDR3 is CASSLKREQYF. The CDR3 nucleotides are TGTGCCAGCAGCTTAAAGCGCGAGCAGTACTTC. Full variable domain (remainder filled in from reference TRBV13 and TRBJ2-7): AAGVIQSPRHLIKEKRETATLKCYPIPRHDTVYWYQQGPGQDPQFLISFYEKMQSDKGSIPDRFSAQQFSDYHSELNMSSLELGDSALYFCASSLKREQYFGPGTRLTVT.

The chain recombines TRBV19 with TRBJ1-4; D is unresolved. The CDR3 loop spans 15 amino acids. The germline V gene has CDR1 LNHDA and CDR2 SQIVND (reference sequence). Trimming removed 4 bases at V and 8 bases at J, with 17 bases between. In nucleotides, the CDR3 is TGTGCCAGTAGTACCCAAGGAAGGGTAAACGAAAAACTGTTTTTT. It is translated as CASSTQGRVNEKLFF.

This clone was seen a single time. The chain joins TRBV2 to TRBJ1-1; weak D call: TRBD1 (5 bases). This CDR3 comprises 13 residues. V shed 5 bases and J shed 0 bases, with 7 bases lying between them. Germline assignment: CDR1 SNHLY and CDR2 FYNNEI. The CDR3 region is CASSQGMNTEAFF. CDR3 DNA sequence: TGTGCCAGCAGTCAGGGAATGAACACTGAAGCTTTCTTT. The full variable domain, with the rest looked up from reference TRBV2 and TRBJ1-1, is EPEVTQTPSHQVTQMGQEVILRCVPISNHLYFYWYRQILGQKVEFLVSFYNNEISEKSEIFDDQFSVERPDGSNFTLKIRSTKLEDSAMYFCASSQGMNTEAFFGQGTRLTVV.

A single count supports this clone. V gene TRBV4-3 combines with J gene TRBJ1-2; possibly TRBD1 for D (6 bases). CDR1 and CDR2 (germline): LGHNA, YSLEER. The CDR3 is made up of 15 amino acids. Trimming stripped 0 bases from V and 8 bases from J, with 16 bases between. The chain's CDR3 is CASSQDYGGAKGYTF. DNA for the CDR3: TGCGCCAGCAGCCAAGATTACGGGGGGGCGAAGGGCTACACCTTC.

This chain uses TRBV2 with TRBJ2-1; D uncertain. CDR1 is SNHLY and CDR2 is FYNNEI in the germline V gene. The CDR3 extends over 12 amino acids. V lost 7 bases and J lost 5, with 9 bases in between. CDR3 protein: CASTNTNNEQFF. CDR3 coding DNA: TGTGCCAGCACAAACACCAACAATGAGCAGTTCTTC. Variable domain in full (rest from reference TRBV2 and TRBJ2-1): EPEVTQTPSHQVTQMGQEVILRCVPISNHLYFYWYRQILGQKVEFLVSFYNNEISEKSEIFDDQFSVERPDGSNFTLKIRSTKLEDSAMYFCASTNTNNEQFFGPGTRLTVL.